Sequencing of this TCR beta chain was carried out in a study of cytomegalovirus exposure and HLA in healthy donors. Study-level results: The study had only CMV serostatus as immune exposure information. The study listed 164 cytomegalovirus-associated TCR beta chains.

The PCR ran on 60 Vbeta and 13 Jbeta primers. Profiling relied on immunoSEQ multiplex PCR, and the TCRdb table lists in-frame clones only, not all of them. The repertoire holds roughly 200,000 clones, with approximately 80% as singletons. Concerning this clone itself: What it recognizes is unknown.

The length of the CDR3 is 16 residues. Germline V gene sequence: CDR1 MNHNY, CDR2 SVGAGI (reference sequence). The V and J ends lost 4 bases and 11 bases, in that order; junction bases with no gene match: 13. The chain carries TRBV6-6 and TRBJ1-6; 8 positions match TRBD1. The source of this sequence is a boy between 10 and 17 years old in good health and CMV-seronegative. Sequencing was carried out using PBMCs. In DNA, the CDR3 is TGTGCCAGCAGTTCAAACCAGGGGGCTTCTAGTGCACCCCTCCACTTT. Protein sequence: CASSSNQGASSAPLHF.